These 14 T cell receptor beta chains came from one sample sequenced in a study of CD8+ T cells in alopecia areata. TCR sequencing used cDNA made by reverse transcription of extracted RNA. TCRdb keeps only in-frame clones here, not all; method: immunoSEQ multiplex PCR. Of some 100,000 clones listed, about two fifths are singletons. The material sequenced was CD4+ T cells sorted from blood. Every receptor here comes from a human donor with alopecia areata.

With respect to this clone: The same CDR3 is also encoded by other DNA sequences in this sample. The chain has TRBV7-2 and TRBJ1-2; 7 bases fit TRBD1. This CDR3 contains 13 residues. V shed 1 base, J shed 4 bases, and the junction held 0 bases outside the gene matches. Per germline, CDR1 SGHTA and CDR2 FQGNSA. CDR3 loop: CASSLGQGYGYTF. DNA for the CDR3: TGTGCCAGCAGCTTAGGACAGGGCTATGGCTACACCTTC.

The rearrangement links TRBV30 to TRBJ1-4, with TRBD1 as a possible D gene (5 bases). This CDR3 has 10 residues. The V gene lost 2 bases and the J gene lost 11 bases, with 6 bases spanning the gap. CDR1 is GTSNPN, CDR2 SVGIG, per germline (reference sequence). The CDR3 loop is CAWSRQKLFF. The CDR3, as DNA: TGTGCCTGGAGTAGACAGAAACTGTTTTTT.

The V and J genes are TRBV7-9 and TRBJ2-2; either TRBD1 or TRBD2 may supply D (5 bases each). Germline CDR1 is SEHNR and CDR2 is FQNEAQ (reference sequence). The length of the CDR3 is 15 residues. V lost 2 bases to trimming and J lost 5 bases, with 12 bases between them. The CDR3 DNA follows: TGTGCCAGCAGCTTAACCTGGGGACGTACCGGGGAGCTGTTTTTT. Amino acid sequence: CASSLTWGRTGELFF.

This clone was seen more than once but under ten times. V and J are TRBV4-2 and TRBJ2-3; 8 nucleotides agree with TRBD2. The CDR3 has 18 amino acids. V lost 0 bases, J lost 0 bases, and 8 bases stayed unmatched. Germline V gene data show CDR1 as LGHNA and CDR2 as YNFKEQ. This CDR3 is CASSQDPTGGLSTDTQYF. For the CDR3, the DNA is TGTGCCAGCAGCCAAGATCCCACGGGAGGGCTTAGCACAGATACGCAGTATTTT.

This clone occurred a few times. J is TRBJ2-2 and V is TRBV29-1; 11 bases line up with TRBD1. V gave up 7 bases and J gave up 4 bases; unmatched junction bases: 11. CDR1 and CDR2 (germline): SQVTM, ANQGSEA. This CDR3 has 16 residues. CDR3 sequence reads: CSGSHPGTGGTGELFF. Here the CDR3 DNA reads TGCAGCGGCTCACATCCCGGGACAGGGGGCACCGGGGAGCTGTTTTTT.

Only a few counts were recorded for this clone. J is TRBJ2-3 and V is TRBV7-2; TRBD2 aligns across 8 bases. CDR3 length equals 16 residues. CDR1 is SGHTA, CDR2 FQGNSA, per germline. Trimming cost V 5 bases and J 6 bases; bases outside gene matches: 13. CDR3 bases: TGTGCCAGCAGCCCGCGGCTAGCGGGTCCGTCGGATACGCAGTATTTT. This codes for CASSPRLAGPSDTQYF.

This clone was detected once. V gene TRBV2 combines with J gene TRBJ1-1, with TRBD1 matching over 10 bases. The CDR3 totals 13 residues. The germline CDR1 and CDR2 sequences are SNHLY and FYNNEI. Trimming cost V 11 bases and J 7 bases; bases outside gene matches: 10. The CDR3 here is CASDRGLSSEAFF. The DNA for the CDR3 is TGTGCCTCCGACAGGGGGCTTTCTAGTGAAGCTTTCTTT.

The chain recombines TRBV29-1 with TRBJ2-7; tentative D call: TRBD2 (8 bases). Germline lookup yields CDR1 SQVTM and CDR2 ANQGSEA. V was shortened by 7 bases and J by 0 bases, with 13 bases between the two germline ends. This CDR3 comprises 13 residues. Here the CDR3 reads CSAGGDSSYEQYF. The CDR3 nucleotides read TGCAGCGCCGGGGGGGACAGCTCCTACGAGCAGTACTTC.

This clone was found a few times. This chain joins TRBV29-1 and TRBJ2-2; D possibly corresponds to TRBD2 (6 bases). The CDR3 has 13 residues. V was pared by 7 bases and J by 9 bases, with 18 bases between. Germline V CDR1 and CDR2: SQVTM, ANQGSEA. CDR3 protein: CSAEAPGRRELFF. CDR3 DNA sequence: TGCAGCGCCGAGGCGCCAGGGAGGAGGGAGCTGTTTTTT.

The chain recombines TRBV4-2 with TRBJ2-7; D uncertain. The germline gives CDR1 LGHNA, CDR2 YNFKEQ. This CDR3 comprises 12 residues. V was cut by 1 base and J by 2 bases, with 3 bases left in between. CDR3 coding DNA: TGTGCCAGCAGCCAAGGCCCCTACGAGCAGTACTTC. This sequence encodes CASSQGPYEQYF.

The J gene is TRBJ2-7, the V gene TRBV7-2; 8 bases match TRBD2. The germline V gene encodes CDR1 SGHTA and CDR2 FQGNSA. The junction had 8 bases not matched to a gene; V was cut back by 0 bases and J by 4 bases. The CDR3 has 16 residues. CDR3 nucleotides: TGTGCCAGCAGCTTAGCGCCTAGCGGGCCAGGGTACGAGCAGTACTTC. It encodes CASSLAPSGPGYEQYF.

In nucleotides, the CDR3 is TGTGCCAGCAGCGACCCGGGACTAGCGGGGGGCTACGAGCAGTACTTC. This gives the protein CASSDPGLAGGYEQYF. The chain has TRBV25-1 and TRBJ2-7; TRBD2 aligns across 15 bases. V shed 6 bases, J shed 3 bases, and the junction held 6 bases outside the gene matches. This CDR3 is 16 amino acids long. Germline loops: CDR1 MGHDK, CDR2 SYGVNS.

Only a few counts were recorded for this clone. CDR3 coding DNA: TGCAGCGCTGGACAGGGGATTTTGACTGAAGCTTTCTTT. Encoded protein: CSAGQGILTEAFF. V usage is TRBV29-1 and J usage is TRBJ1-1; TRBD1 matches at 9 bases. Germline trimming cut 7 bases from V and 5 bases from J; bases unmatched to any gene: 8. Germline loops: CDR1 SQVTM, CDR2 ANQGSEA. This CDR3 has 13 amino acids.

The chain recombines TRBV9 with TRBJ2-2; D unresolved. V was shortened by 0 bases and J by 1 base, with 7 bases between the two germline ends. The V gene's germline CDR1 is SGDLS and CDR2 YYNGEE. The CDR3 extends over 15 amino acids. CDR3: CASSVDILNTGELFF. CDR3 bases: TGTGCCAGCAGCGTAGACATTTTGAACACCGGGGAGCTGTTTTTT.